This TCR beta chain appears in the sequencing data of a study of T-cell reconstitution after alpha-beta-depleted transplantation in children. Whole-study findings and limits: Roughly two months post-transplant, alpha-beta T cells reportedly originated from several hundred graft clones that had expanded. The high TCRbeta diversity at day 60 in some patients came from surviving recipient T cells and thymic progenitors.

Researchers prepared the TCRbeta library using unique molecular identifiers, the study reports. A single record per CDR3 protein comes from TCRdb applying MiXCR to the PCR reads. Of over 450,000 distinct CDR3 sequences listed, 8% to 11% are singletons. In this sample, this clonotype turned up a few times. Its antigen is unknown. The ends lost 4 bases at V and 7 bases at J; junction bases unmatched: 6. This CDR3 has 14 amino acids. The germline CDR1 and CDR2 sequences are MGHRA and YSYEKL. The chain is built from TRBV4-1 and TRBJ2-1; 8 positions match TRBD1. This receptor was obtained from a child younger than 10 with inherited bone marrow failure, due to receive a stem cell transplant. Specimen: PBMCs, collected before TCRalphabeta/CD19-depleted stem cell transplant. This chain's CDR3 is CASSPDRGLNEQFF. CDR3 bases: TGCGCCAGCAGCCCCGACAGGGGTCTGAATGAGCAGTTCTTC.